This T cell receptor beta chain stems from a study of OX40 agonist ivuxolimab in advanced cancers. Data came from immunoSEQ multiplex PCR; TCRdb stores just in-frame clones and leaves some out. The repertoire consists of about 90,000 clones, with 70% to 90% occurring once and the leading ten covering nearly 7.5%. V lost 7 bases, J lost 3 bases, and 4 bases stayed unmatched. Germline CDR1 reads LNHDA; CDR2 reads SQIVND (reference sequence). The CDR3 is 14 amino acids. The receptor comes from an adult with an advanced solid tumor such as melanoma, head and neck, liver or kidney cancer. The V gene is TRBV19, the J gene TRBJ2-2; 8 positions agree with TRBD1. The sample was CD4+ or CD8+ T cells sorted from blood, taken in a trial of the OX40 agonist ivuxolimab. The CDR3 nucleotides are TGTGCCAGTACCCACAGGGGGTACACCGGGGAGCTGTTTTTT. Protein: CASTHRGYTGELFF.